The sequence of this T cell receptor beta chain was determined in a study of OX40 agonist ivuxolimab in advanced cancers. Looking at the study overall: Ivuxolimab, which patients received intravenously every 2 weeks, was dosed at 0.01 to 10 mg/kg.

Researchers took blood at baseline, on cycle 4 day 1, and on cycle 7 day 1. Trimming stripped 4 bases from V and 1 base from J, with 8 bases between. Germline lookup yields CDR1 SGHNT and CDR2 YYREEE (reference sequence). The CDR3 extends over 13 amino acids. Produced via immunoSEQ multiplex PCR; TCRdb's table is partial and in-frame only. Of approximately 80,000 clones listed, 65% to 90% are singletons. Broader study findings: The average count of expanded clones was higher among CD8+ T cells than among CD4+. With doses of 0.1-3.0 mg/kg, partial responders showed among the lowest clonal expansion.

Concerning this clone itself: Its antigen remains unknown.

The sample was CD4+ or CD8+ T cells sorted from blood, taken in a trial of the OX40 agonist ivuxolimab. This sequence was found in an adult with an advanced solid tumor such as melanoma, head and neck, liver or kidney cancer. This chain connects TRBV5-4 to TRBJ1-1; no firm D call. CDR3 nucleotides: TGTGCCAGCAGCCGGGGTGAGAACACTGAAGCTTTCTTT. Its protein product is CASSRGENTEAFF.